This TCR beta chain was sequenced during a study of cytotoxic CD8 clonotypes in ibrutinib-treated CLL. Study in general: By median 68 months, around twelve had progressed and some 14 stayed remitted; responses had been 2 complete and around 24 partial. Mean values per sample were around 270,000 productive templates and over 90,000 productive rearrangements. Study results and limitations: The study found clonality rose at ibrutinib response, then fell toward baseline at progression.

This CDR3 is built from 15 residues. The germline V and J ends were trimmed by 2 bases and 5 bases, with 15 bases remaining between them. Germline loops: CDR1 KGHSH, CDR2 LQKENI. This clone was counted between two and nine times. The antigen remains undetermined. Method: immunoSEQ multiplex PCR; TCRdb's copy keeps in-frame clones and lacks some. The table lists approximately 150,000 clones, 70% to 85% of them singletons. This receptor was identified in a human donor with chronic lymphocytic leukemia. V and J are TRBV18 and TRBJ1-2; D is unclear. The sample in question was PBMCs, obtained after 12 months of ibrutinib treatment. The CDR3 reads CASSPGMEAAYGYTF. For the CDR3, the DNA is TGTGCCAGCTCACCAGGGATGGAGGCCGCATATGGCTACACCTTC.